This T cell receptor (beta chain) came from a study of CD8 T cells in Susac syndrome. Study-wide results and limits: By the study's own acknowledgment, its TCR sequencing and HLA analysis included relatively few individuals.

Random hexamers primed reverse transcription of roughly 0.45 to 1 ug RNA. Coverage of TCR beta CDR3 amplification by immunoSEQ multiplex PCR extended to 54 Vbeta and 13 Jbeta. TCRdb reanalysed the immunoSEQ multiplex PCR reads using MiXCR and keeps one entry per CDR3 protein. In the table there are 90,000 to 150,000 distinct CDR3 sequences, approximately 93% of which are singletons. Each multiple sclerosis control was a treatment-naive patient with relapsing-remitting disease that was either stable or active. Germline V gene lookup returns CDR1 GTSNPN and CDR2 SVGIG (reference sequence). The CDR3 runs 14 residues. V was pared by 6 bases and J by 7 bases, with 10 bases of the junction left unmatched. For this clonotype: What it recognizes is unknown.

The origin of this receptor is a human donor with multiple sclerosis. The chain couples TRBV30 to TRBJ2-2; 8 nucleotides match TRBD1. Material: CD4+ T cells from PBMCs. CDR3 amino acids: CACSKTGAVGELFF. The CDR3 bases are TGTGCCTGTTCGAAGACAGGGGCGGTCGGGGAGCTGTTTTTT.